These 5 T cell receptor beta chains were sequenced from one sample in a study of blood T cell repertoires in COVID-19. TCRdb keeps only in-frame clones here, not all; method: immunoSEQ multiplex PCR. The table shows 300,000 to 350,000 clones, with 65% to 90% occurring only once. Sequencing was carried out using PBMCs or T cells enriched from blood (not recorded which). These receptors all come from a woman aged 35 to 49 with acute COVID-19.

The chain combines TRBV24-1 with TRBJ1-1; 7 positions match TRBD1. The CDR3 length is 14 residues. Germline loops: CDR1 KGHDR, CDR2 SFDVKD. J lost 6 bases, V lost 3 bases, and 6 bases had no gene match. CDR3 residues: CATSDTGVGAEAFF. For the CDR3, the DNA is TGTGCCACCAGTGATACAGGGGTTGGGGCTGAAGCTTTCTTT.

This clone was seen just once. V gene TRBV5-4 combines with J gene TRBJ2-7; D uncertain. V was cut by 3 bases and J by 3 bases, with 7 bases left in between. Germline CDR1 and CDR2: SGHNT and YYREEE (reference sequence). The CDR3 length is 12 residues. CDR3 protein: CASSSQHYEQYF. DNA for the CDR3: TGTGCCAGCAGCTCACAGCACTACGAGCAGTACTTC.

The chain joins TRBV3-1 (or the pseudogene TRBV3-2) to TRBJ1-2; 7 bases are a match to TRBD1. Germline loops: CDR1 LGHDT, CDR2 YNNKEL (reference sequence). V shed 4 bases, J shed 7 bases, and the junction held 15 bases outside the gene matches. CDR3 length: 16 amino acids. CDR3 nucleotide sequence: TGTGCCAGCAGCCTTGAGGGGGCGCGGGCGTCGGGTGGCTACACCTTC. It encodes CASSLEGARASGGYTF.

The chain employs TRBV15 and TRBJ1-6, with a weak D call TRBD1 (6 bases). Trimming shortened V by 5 bases and J by 9 bases, and 14 bases separated the two germline ends. There are 14 residues in the CDR3. CDR1 LNHNV and CDR2 YYDKDF come from the germline V gene (reference sequence). In DNA form, the CDR3 reads TGTGCCACCAGCGTACAGGGAGGGGGTTCACCCCTCCACTTT. It encodes CATSVQGGGSPLHF.

This chain links TRBV14 with TRBJ1-6; perhaps TRBD1 as D (5 bases). Germline assignment: CDR1 SGHDN and CDR2 FVKESK. This CDR3 contains 14 residues. The V and J ends lost 1 base and 14 bases respectively, with 15 bases between them. The CDR3 loop is CASSQGVTGFTLHF. CDR3 nucleotides: TGTGCCAGCAGCCAAGGAGTAACAGGTTTCACCCTCCACTTT.